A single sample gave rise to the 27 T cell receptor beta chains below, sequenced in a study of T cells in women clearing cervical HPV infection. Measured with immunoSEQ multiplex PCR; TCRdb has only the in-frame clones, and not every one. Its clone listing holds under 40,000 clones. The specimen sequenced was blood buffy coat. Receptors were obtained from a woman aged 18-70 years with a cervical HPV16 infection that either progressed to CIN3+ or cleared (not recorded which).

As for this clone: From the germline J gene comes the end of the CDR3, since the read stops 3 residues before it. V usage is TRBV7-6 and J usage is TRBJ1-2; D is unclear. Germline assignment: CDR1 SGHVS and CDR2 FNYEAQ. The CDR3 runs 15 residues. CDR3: CASSLVTRSYNDYTF. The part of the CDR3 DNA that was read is TGTGCCAGCAGCCTTGTGACTCGGTCCTACAATGAC. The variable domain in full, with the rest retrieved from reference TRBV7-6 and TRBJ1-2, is GAGVSQSPRYKVTKRGQDVALRCDPISGHVSLYWYRQALGQGPEFLTYFNYEAQQDKSGLPNDRFSAERPEGSISTLTIQRTEQRDSAMYRCASSLVTRSYNDYTFGSGTRLTVV.

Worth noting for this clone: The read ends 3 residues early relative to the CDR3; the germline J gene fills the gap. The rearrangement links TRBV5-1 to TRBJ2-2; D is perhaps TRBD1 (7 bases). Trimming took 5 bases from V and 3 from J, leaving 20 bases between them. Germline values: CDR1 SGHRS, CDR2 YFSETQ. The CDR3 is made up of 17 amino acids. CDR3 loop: CASSKTRGTAYTGELFF. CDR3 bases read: TGCGCCAGCAGTAAAACCCGCGGGACAGCCTACACCGGGGAG.

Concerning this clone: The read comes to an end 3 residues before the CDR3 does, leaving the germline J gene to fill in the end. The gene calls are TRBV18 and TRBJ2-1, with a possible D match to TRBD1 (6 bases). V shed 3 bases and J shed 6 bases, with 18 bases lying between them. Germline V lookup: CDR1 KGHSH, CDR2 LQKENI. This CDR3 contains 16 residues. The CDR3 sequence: CASSPTTFQGGNEQFF. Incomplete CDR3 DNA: TGTGCCAGCTCACCCACCACCTTTCAAGGGGGCAATGAG.

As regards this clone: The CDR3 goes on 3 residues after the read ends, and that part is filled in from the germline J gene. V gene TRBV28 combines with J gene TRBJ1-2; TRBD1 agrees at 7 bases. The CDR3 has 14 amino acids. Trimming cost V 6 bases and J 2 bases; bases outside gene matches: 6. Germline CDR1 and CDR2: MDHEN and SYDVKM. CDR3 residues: CASRKGGTNYGYTF. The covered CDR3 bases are TGTGCCAGCAGAAAAGGGGGCACCAACTATGGC.

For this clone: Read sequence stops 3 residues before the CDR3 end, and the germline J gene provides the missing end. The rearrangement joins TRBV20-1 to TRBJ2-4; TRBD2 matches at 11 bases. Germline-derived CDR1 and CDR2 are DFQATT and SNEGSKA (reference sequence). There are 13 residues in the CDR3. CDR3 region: CSARTTGTSGQYF. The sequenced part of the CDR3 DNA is TGCAGTGCTAGGACAACCGGGACTAGCGGT.

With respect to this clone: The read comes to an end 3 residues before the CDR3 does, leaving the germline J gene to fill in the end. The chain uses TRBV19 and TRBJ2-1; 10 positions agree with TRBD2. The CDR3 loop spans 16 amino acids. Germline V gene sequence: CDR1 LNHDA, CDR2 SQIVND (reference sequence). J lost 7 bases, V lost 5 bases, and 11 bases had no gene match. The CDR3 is CASSSLSGGAGNEQFF. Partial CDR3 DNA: TGTGCCAGTAGTTCTTTGAGCGGGGGGGCCGGGAATGAG. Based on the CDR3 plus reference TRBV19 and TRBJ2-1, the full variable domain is DGGITQSPKYLFRKEGQNVTLSCEQNLNHDAMYWYRQDPGQGLRLIYYSQIVNDFQKGDIAEGYSVSREKKESFPLTVTSAQKNPTAFYLCASSSLSGGAGNEQFFGPGTRLTVL.

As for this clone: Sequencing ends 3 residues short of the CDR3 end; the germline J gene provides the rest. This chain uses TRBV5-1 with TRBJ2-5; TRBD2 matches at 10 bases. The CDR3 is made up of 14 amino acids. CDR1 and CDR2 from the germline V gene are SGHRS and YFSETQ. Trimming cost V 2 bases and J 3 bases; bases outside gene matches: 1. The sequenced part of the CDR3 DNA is TGCGCCAGCAGCTTCCTAGCGGGGGAAGAGACC. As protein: CASSFLAGEET. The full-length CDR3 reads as CASSFLAGEETQYF.

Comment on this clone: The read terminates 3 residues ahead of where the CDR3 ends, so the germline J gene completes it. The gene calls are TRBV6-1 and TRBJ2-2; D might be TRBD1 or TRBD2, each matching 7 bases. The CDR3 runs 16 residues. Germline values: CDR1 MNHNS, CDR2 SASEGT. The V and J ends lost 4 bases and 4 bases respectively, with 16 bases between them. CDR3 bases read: TGTGCCAGCAGTGGGCGACAGGGAGGGACCACCGGGGAG. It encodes CASSGRQGGTTGE. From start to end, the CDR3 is CASSGRQGGTTGELFF.

The sequenced CDR3 bases are TGTGCCATCAGTGACGAGGGGACACTGAACTACGAG. This codes for CAISDEGTLNYE. The entire CDR3 protein is CAISDEGTLNYEQYF. The genes are TRBV10-3 and TRBJ2-7, with D possibly matching TRBD1 (6 bases). The read finishes 3 residues shy of the CDR3 end, and the germline J gene is used to complete it. CDR1 is ENHRY and CDR2 is SYGVKD in the germline V gene. The V and J ends lost 3 bases and 3 bases respectively, with 15 bases between them. This CDR3 has 15 amino acids.

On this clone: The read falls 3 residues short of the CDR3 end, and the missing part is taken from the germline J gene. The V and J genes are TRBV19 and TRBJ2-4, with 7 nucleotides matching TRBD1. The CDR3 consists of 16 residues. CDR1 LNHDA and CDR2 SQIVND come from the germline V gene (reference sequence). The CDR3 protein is CASTEISGTVNYGQYF. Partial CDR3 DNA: TGTGCCAGTACCGAAATATCCGGGACAGTGAACTATGGT.

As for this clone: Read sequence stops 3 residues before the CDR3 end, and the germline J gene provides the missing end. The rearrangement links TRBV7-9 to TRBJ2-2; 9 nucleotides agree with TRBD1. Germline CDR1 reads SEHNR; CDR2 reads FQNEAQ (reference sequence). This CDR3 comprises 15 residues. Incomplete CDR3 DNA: TGTGCCAGCAGCTCACAGGGACAGGGAAATTCACCG. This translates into CASSSQGQGNSP. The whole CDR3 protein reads CASSSQGQGNSPLFF.

CDR3 amino acids: CASSAWTGTDTQYF. Incomplete CDR3 DNA: TGTGCCAGCAGCGCGTGGACAGGGACAGATACC. The rearrangement uses TRBV7-2 and TRBJ2-5; the match to TRBD1 covers 8 bases. The missing CDR3 end, 3 residues past where the read stops, is filled in from the germline J gene. Germline V gene data show CDR1 as SGHTA and CDR2 as FQGNSA. The CDR3 extends over 14 amino acids.

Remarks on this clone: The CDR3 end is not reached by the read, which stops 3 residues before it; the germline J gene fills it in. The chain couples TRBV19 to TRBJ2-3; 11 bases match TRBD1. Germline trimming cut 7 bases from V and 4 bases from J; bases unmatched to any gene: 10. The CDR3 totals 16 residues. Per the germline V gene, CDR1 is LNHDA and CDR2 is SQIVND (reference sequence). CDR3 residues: CASNPDRGRRADTQYF. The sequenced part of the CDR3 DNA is TGTGCCAGTAATCCGGACAGGGGGCGGAGGGCAGATACG.

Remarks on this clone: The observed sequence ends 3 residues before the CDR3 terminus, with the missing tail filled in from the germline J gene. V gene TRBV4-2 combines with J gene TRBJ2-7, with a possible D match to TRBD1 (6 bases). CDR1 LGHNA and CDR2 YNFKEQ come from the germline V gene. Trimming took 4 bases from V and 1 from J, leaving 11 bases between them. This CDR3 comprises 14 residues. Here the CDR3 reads CASSLRGHSYEQYF. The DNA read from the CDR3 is TGTGCCAGCAGCCTCAGGGGACATTCCTACGAG.

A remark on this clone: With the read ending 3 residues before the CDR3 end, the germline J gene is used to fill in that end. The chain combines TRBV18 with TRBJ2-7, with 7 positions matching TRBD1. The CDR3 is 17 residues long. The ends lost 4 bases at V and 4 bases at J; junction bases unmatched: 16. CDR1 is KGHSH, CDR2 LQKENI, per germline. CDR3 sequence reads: CASSHTSKQGSGYEQYF. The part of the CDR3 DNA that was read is TGTGCCAGCTCACACACCTCCAAACAGGGGAGTGGGTACGAG.

CDR3 sequence: CASSSPSGGTVELFF. The DNA read from the CDR3 is TGTGCCAGCAGTTCCCCGAGTGGCGGGACTGTGGAG. V and J are TRBV28 and TRBJ2-2; possibly TRBD2 for D (6 bases). The CDR3 is cut off 3 residues early in the read; its end comes from the germline J gene. Per germline, CDR1 MDHEN and CDR2 SYDVKM. With 4 bases removed from V and 10 bases from J, the gap between germline ends came to 19 bases. The CDR3 runs to 15 residues.

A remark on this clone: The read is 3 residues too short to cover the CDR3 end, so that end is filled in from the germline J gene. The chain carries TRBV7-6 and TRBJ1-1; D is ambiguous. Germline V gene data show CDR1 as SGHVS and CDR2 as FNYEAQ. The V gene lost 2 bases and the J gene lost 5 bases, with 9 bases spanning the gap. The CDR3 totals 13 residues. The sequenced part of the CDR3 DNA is TGTGCCAGCAGCTTAACGGAGGGTACTGAA. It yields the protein CASSLTEGTE. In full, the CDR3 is CASSLTEGTEAFF.

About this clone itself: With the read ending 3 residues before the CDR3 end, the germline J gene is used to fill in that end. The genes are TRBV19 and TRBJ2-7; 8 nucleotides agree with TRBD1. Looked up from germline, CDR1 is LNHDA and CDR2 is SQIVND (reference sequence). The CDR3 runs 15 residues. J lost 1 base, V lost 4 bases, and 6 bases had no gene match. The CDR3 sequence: CASSRGDRSSYEQYF. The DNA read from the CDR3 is TGTGCCAGTAGTAGGGGGGACAGGTCATCCTACGAG.

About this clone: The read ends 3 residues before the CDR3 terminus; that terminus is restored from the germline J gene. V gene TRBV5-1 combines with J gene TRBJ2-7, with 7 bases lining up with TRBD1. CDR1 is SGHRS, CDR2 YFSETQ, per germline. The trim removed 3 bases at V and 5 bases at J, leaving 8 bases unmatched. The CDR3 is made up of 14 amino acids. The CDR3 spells CASSSGTAAHEQYF. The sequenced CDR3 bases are TGCGCCAGCAGCTCGGGGACAGCTGCCCACGAG.

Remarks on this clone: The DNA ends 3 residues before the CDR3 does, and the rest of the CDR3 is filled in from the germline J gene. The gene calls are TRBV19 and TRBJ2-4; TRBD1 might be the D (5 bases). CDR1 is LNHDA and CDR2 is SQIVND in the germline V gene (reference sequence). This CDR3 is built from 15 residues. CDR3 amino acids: CASSIDFDRPYGQYF. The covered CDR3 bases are TGTGCCAGTAGTATAGATTTTGACAGACCCTATGGT.

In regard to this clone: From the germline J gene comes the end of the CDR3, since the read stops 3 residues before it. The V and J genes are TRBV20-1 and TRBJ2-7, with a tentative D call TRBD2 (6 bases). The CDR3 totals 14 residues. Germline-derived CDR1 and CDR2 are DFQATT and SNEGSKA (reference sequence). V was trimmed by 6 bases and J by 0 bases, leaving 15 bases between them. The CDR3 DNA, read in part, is TGCAGTGCCGTAATTAGCGGCGCCTCCTACGAG. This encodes CSAVISGASYE. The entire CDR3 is CSAVISGASYEQYF.

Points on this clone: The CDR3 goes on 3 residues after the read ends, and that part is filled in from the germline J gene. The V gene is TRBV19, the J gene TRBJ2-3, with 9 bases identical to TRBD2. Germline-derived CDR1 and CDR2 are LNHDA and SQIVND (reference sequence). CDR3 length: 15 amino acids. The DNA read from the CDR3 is TGTGCCAGTAGTATCCAGCGGGGGGTCCAAGAGACG. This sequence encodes CASSIQRGVQET. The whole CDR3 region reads CASSIQRGVQETQYF.

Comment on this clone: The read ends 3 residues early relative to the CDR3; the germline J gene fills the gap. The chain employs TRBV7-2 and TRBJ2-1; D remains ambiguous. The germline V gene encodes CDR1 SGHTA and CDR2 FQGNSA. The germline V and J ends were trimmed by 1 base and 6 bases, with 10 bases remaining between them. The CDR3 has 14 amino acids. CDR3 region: CASSLVAVTNEQFF. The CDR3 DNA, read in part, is TGTGCCAGCAGCTTAGTGGCCGTCACCAATGAG.

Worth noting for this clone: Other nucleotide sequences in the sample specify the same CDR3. This chain's CDR3 is CASSLGAGTDTQYF. The sequenced part of the CDR3 DNA is TGTGCCAGCAGCTTAGGGGCAGGCACAGATACG. The chain is built from TRBV7-9 and TRBJ2-3; D is ambiguous. The sequence runs out 3 residues before the end of the CDR3; the remainder is reconstructed from the germline J gene. The V gene's germline CDR1 is SEHNR and CDR2 FQNEAQ (reference sequence). V lost 1 base and J 1 base, leaving 6 bases between the germline ends. This CDR3 contains 14 residues.

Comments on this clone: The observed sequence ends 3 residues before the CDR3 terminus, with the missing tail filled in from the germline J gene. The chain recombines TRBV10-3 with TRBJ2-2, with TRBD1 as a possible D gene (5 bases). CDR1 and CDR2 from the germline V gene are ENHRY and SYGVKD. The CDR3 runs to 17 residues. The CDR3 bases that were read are TGTGCCATCCGCGTCCCATCGGGTGACCCTGGGGCCAACGTG. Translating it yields CAIRVPSGDPGANV. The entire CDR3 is CAIRVPSGDPGANVLFF.

The CDR3 bases that were read are TGTGCCAGCTCGCAGGGACAGGGACACAATGAG. Its protein is CASSQGQGHNE. The entire CDR3 reads CASSQGQGHNEQFF. This sequence joins TRBV18 and TRBJ2-1; 9 nucleotides match TRBD1. Read data end 3 residues before the CDR3 end; the end is taken from the germline J gene. V was pared by 6 bases and J by 5 bases, with 5 bases of the junction left unmatched. Germline values: CDR1 KGHSH, CDR2 LQKENI. The CDR3 length is 14 residues.

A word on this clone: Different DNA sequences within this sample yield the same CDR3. CDR3 DNA, as far as it was read: TGTGCCTGGAGTCCTAGCGGGAATGAG. The encoded protein is CAWSPSGNE. The CDR3 in full is CAWSPSGNEQFF. The genes are TRBV30 and TRBJ2-1; 8 bases line up with TRBD2. Sequencing ends 3 residues short of the CDR3 end; the germline J gene provides the rest. CDR3 length equals 12 residues. The J segment lost 7 bases and the V segment lost 2 bases, leaving 1 base of the junction unmatched. In germline, CDR1 is GTSNPN, CDR2 SVGIG (reference sequence).